These T cell receptor beta chains were read from a single sample in a study of blood T cells in healthy people across ages. TCRdb re-analysed the 5' RACE reads in MiXCR, keeping a single row per CDR3 protein. The data show 710,000 or so distinct CDR3 sequences, with about 24% seen just once and roughly 22% held by the top ten. The source material was blood. The receptors were sampled from an older man in good health. Each CDR3 is given with its conserved first and last residue. The D gene is left open where the match is weak. Where a row states a size, it is once, few, many or the class of an expanded clone; other rows omit it.

j_gene,abundance,len,v_gene,d_gene,CDR3aa,CDR3nt
TRBJ2-3,NA,16,TRBV6-2/TRBV6-3,NA,CASSFGTSPSTDTQYF,TGTGCCAGCAGCTTTGGGACTTCTCCTAGCACAGATACGCAGTATTTT
TRBJ2-1,NA,17,TRBV7-9,NA,CASSLIGYVRGMYEQFF,TGTGCCAGCAGCTTAATAGGCTACGTCAGGGGTATGTATGAGCAGTTCTTC
TRBJ2-3,few,14,TRBV5-1,NA,CASSLETTTDTQYF,TGCGCCAGCAGCTTGGAGACTACCACAGATACGCAGTATTTT
TRBJ1-4,few,14,TRBV18,NA,CASSQQGANEKLFF,TGTGCCAGCTCACAACAGGGAGCTAATGAAAAACTGTTTTTT
TRBJ1-5,NA,16,TRBV2,TRBD1,CASSEGAGGNNQPQHF,TGTGCCAGCAGTGAGGGGGCAGGGGGGAACAATCAGCCCCAGCATTTT
TRBJ2-4,few,18,TRBV12-3/TRBV12-4,TRBD2,CASSIGGGRGVAKNIQYF,TGTGCCAGCAGTATAGGGGGAGGGCGGGGGGTAGCCAAAAACATTCAGTACTTC
TRBJ1-3,NA,14,TRBV12-3/TRBV12-4,NA,CASSLEIPGNTIYF,TGTGCCAGCAGTTTGGAAATACCTGGAAACACCATATATTTT
TRBJ2-3,NA,14,TRBV20-1,NA,CSARGGDWADTQYF,TGCAGTGCTAGAGGGGGTGATTGGGCAGATACGCAGTATTTT
TRBJ2-1,NA,19,TRBV19,NA,CASSTPRRGGPSSYNEQFF,TGTGCCAGTAGTACACCTCGAAGAGGGGGTCCCAGCTCCTACAATGAGCAGTTCTTC
TRBJ2-1,NA,16,TRBV3-1,TRBD2,CASSQALGLAINEQFF,TGTGCCAGCAGCCAAGCGCTGGGACTAGCTATTAATGAGCAGTTCTTC
TRBJ1-4,many,19,TRBV7-8,TRBD1,CASSLVDRGWLATNEKLFF,TGTGCCAGCAGCTTAGTCGACAGGGGGTGGCTTGCAACTAATGAAAAACTGTTTTTT
TRBJ2-2,few,14,TRBV5-1,NA,CASSIQGSTGELFF,TGCGCCAGCAGCATCCAGGGGAGCACCGGGGAGCTGTTTTTT
TRBJ2-3,NA,17,TRBV5-5,TRBD2,CASSRTSGGSNTDTQYF,TGTGCCAGCAGCCGGACTAGCGGGGGCTCTAACACAGATACGCAGTATTTT
TRBJ2-7,few,15,TRBV3-1,NA,CASSQDFRQDFEQYF,TGTGCCAGCAGCCAAGACTTCAGACAGGACTTTGAGCAGTACTTC
TRBJ2-5,few,15,TRBV2,NA,CASSDLLRGQETQYF,TGTGCCAGCAGTGACCTTTTGAGGGGACAAGAGACCCAGTACTTC
TRBJ2-1,once,15,TRBV12-3/TRBV12-4,TRBD2,CASSPRLAASNEQFF,TGTGCCAGCAGTCCGCGACTAGCGGCAAGCAATGAGCAGTTCTTC
TRBJ2-3,few,15,TRBV2,NA,CASSLIQRHTDTQYF,TGTGCCAGCAGCTTGATACAAAGGCACACAGATACGCAGTATTTT
TRBJ1-4,once,15,TRBV7-9,TRBD1,CASIGTGATNEKLFF,TGTGCCAGCATAGGAACAGGGGCAACTAATGAAAAACTGTTTTTT
TRBJ2-1,few,14,TRBV28,NA,CASSPTVPLPEQFF,TGTGCCAGCAGTCCCACAGTACCGCTACCTGAGCAGTTCTTC
TRBJ2-1,NA,15,TRBV14,TRBD2,CASSRLGLGYNEQFF,TGTGCCAGCAGCCGCCTCGGACTAGGTTACAATGAGCAGTTCTTC
TRBJ1-4,few,16,TRBV12-3/TRBV12-4,NA,CASGETRGLANEKLFF,TGTGCCAGCGGAGAGACCCGGGGGCTAGCTAATGAAAAACTGTTTTTT
TRBJ2-5,few,14,TRBV5-1,NA,CASSWDPSGETQYF,TGCGCCAGCAGCTGGGACCCGTCCGGGGAGACCCAGTACTTC
TRBJ1-6,few,15,TRBV19,NA,CASSSQTGRNSPLHF,TGTGCCAGTAGTTCCCAGACAGGAAGGAATTCACCCCTCCACTTT
TRBJ1-2,few,13,TRBV29-1,NA,CSVHRQTNYGYTF,TGCAGCGTTCATCGACAGACCAACTATGGCTACACCTTC
TRBJ2-7,NA,15,TRBV3-1,NA,CASSQGIAVSYEQYF,TGTGCCAGCAGCCAAGGGATAGCGGTCTCCTACGAGCAGTACTTC
TRBJ2-3,NA,16,TRBV6-1,TRBD2,CASSVPTSGGTDTQYF,TGTGCCAGCAGTGTCCCGACTAGCGGGGGAACAGATACGCAGTATTTT
TRBJ1-4,NA,13,TRBV10-3,NA,CAISESLETKLFF,TGTGCCATCAGTGAGTCGTTAGAGACAAAACTGTTTTTT
TRBJ2-1,NA,16,TRBV7-9,TRBD1,CASSPKGQGIRNEQFF,TGTGCCAGCAGCCCAAAGGGACAGGGAATTCGTAATGAGCAGTTCTTC
TRBJ2-6,NA,18,TRBV27,TRBD1,CASSLSGTGMSGANVPTF,TGTGCCAGCAGTTTGTCCGGGACAGGGATGTCTGGGGCCAACGTCCCGACTTTC
TRBJ2-6,NA,17,TRBV12-5,NA,CASGLVLGGSGANVLTF,TGTGCTAGTGGTTTGGTACTTGGGGGCTCTGGGGCCAACGTCCTGACTTTC
TRBJ2-7,NA,15,TRBV7-2,TRBD1,CASLPPGQGINEQYF,TGTGCCAGCCTTCCCCCGGGACAGGGCATCAACGAGCAGTACTTC
TRBJ2-1,once,17,TRBV7-2,NA,CASSLSLGRDQTNEQFF,TGTGCCAGCAGCTTATCATTAGGACGGGACCAAACCAATGAGCAGTTCTTC
TRBJ2-2,NA,16,TRBV2,TRBD2,CASSEGLAANTGELFF,TGTGCCAGCAGTGAGGGACTAGCGGCGAACACCGGGGAGCTGTTTTTT
TRBJ1-4,NA,15,TRBV16,NA,CASSQSRLTNEKLFF,TGTGCCAGCAGCCAATCCCGGCTAACTAATGAAAAACTGTTTTTT
TRBJ2-5,NA,15,TRBV3-1,NA,CASSQVVGMSGEQLF,TGTGCCAGCAGCCAAGTGGTAGGTATGTCTGGTGAGCAGCTCTTC
TRBJ2-2,NA,15,TRBV28,NA,CASSFGSGYRGELFF,TGTGCCAGCAGTTTTGGCAGCGGCTATCGGGGGGAGCTGTTTTTT
TRBJ2-3,NA,16,TRBV9,TRBD2,CASSALTSGMAGTQYF,TGTGCCAGCAGCGCGCTGACTAGCGGGATGGCGGGTACGCAGTATTTT
TRBJ1-2,NA,13,TRBV20-1,NA,CSAQRVGPYGYTF,TGCAGTGCTCAAAGAGTGGGCCCCTATGGCTACACCTTC
TRBJ1-4,few,12,TRBV15,NA,CATSRLREKLFF,TGTGCCACCAGCAGGCTTCGGGAAAAACTGTTTTTT
TRBJ1-1,many,14,TRBV12-3/TRBV12-4,NA,CASRPRQGLTEAFF,TGTGCCAGCAGACCGCGGCAGGGCCTAACTGAAGCTTTCTTT
TRBJ1-1,few,16,TRBV25-1,TRBD1,CASSDDRGKRDTEAFF,TGTGCCAGCAGTGACGACAGGGGCAAAAGGGACACTGAAGCTTTCTTT
TRBJ2-7,few,15,TRBV5-1,NA,CASSLVGRFEREQYF,TGCGCCAGCAGCTTGGTGGGCCGTTTCGAGAGGGAGCAGTACTTC
TRBJ1-2,once,12,TRBV20-1,NA,CSATTGPRGYTF,TGCAGTGCCACAACGGGGCCGCGGGGCTACACCTTC
TRBJ2-5,NA,15,TRBV20-1,NA,CSARSALMGGETQYF,TGCAGTGCTAGGTCAGCCCTTATGGGGGGAGAGACCCAGTACTTC
TRBJ1-3,few,15,TRBV14,TRBD1,CASSLPGTGRNTIYF,TGTGCCAGCAGCCTCCCGGGGACAGGGAGAAACACCATATATTTT
TRBJ2-3,few,17,TRBV12-5,TRBD2,CASGFGGGFTSTDTQYF,TGTGCTAGTGGTTTCGGCGGGGGGTTCACTAGCACAGATACGCAGTATTTT
TRBJ1-5,NA,16,TRBV12-3/TRBV12-4,TRBD1,CASSPLAYRGNQPQHF,TGTGCCAGCAGTCCCCTCGCTTACAGGGGAAATCAGCCCCAGCATTTT
TRBJ2-4,NA,19,TRBV7-2,TRBD1,CASSLVGLRDSLAKNIQYF,TGTGCCAGCAGCTTAGTTGGATTGAGGGACAGCTTAGCCAAAAACATTCAGTACTTC
TRBJ1-1,NA,17,TRBV9,NA,CASSQGKVNSANTEAFF,TGTGCCAGCAGCCAAGGTAAGGTGAACAGCGCGAACACTGAAGCTTTCTTT
TRBJ2-5,NA,11,TRBV29-1,NA,CSVWAVETQYF,TGCAGCGTTTGGGCAGTAGAGACCCAGTACTTC
TRBJ2-2,few,14,TRBV7-3,NA,CASRDHLNTGELFF,TGTGCCAGCAGGGATCATTTAAACACCGGGGAGCTGTTTTTT
TRBJ1-2,NA,13,TRBV5-1,TRBD1,CASSGGQGYGYTF,TGCGCCAGCAGCGGGGGACAGGGCTACGGTTACACCTTC